One and the same sample provided the 3 T cell receptor beta chains below, sequenced in a study of identical twins. TCRdb fed the 5' RACE reads into MiXCR, producing one record per CDR3 protein. The profile shows around 95,000 distinct CDR3 sequences, 5.5% to 7% of them singletons. The sequencing input was memory T cells sorted from blood. These receptors were taken from a woman aged 45-65 years in good health.

At least ten counts were recorded for this clonotype. The V and J genes are TRBV20-1 and TRBJ2-1; D might be TRBD1 (5 bases). The CDR3 is made up of 15 amino acids. Trimming removed 3 bases from V and 5 bases from J, with 17 bases in between. The germline V gene encodes CDR1 DFQATT and CDR2 SNEGSKA (reference sequence). The CDR3 region is CSASRVTPRHNEQFF. CDR3 sequence (DNA): TGCAGTGCTAGCAGGGTCACTCCAAGACACAATGAGCAGTTCTTC.

To note about this clonotype: A much larger clone lies one base from this, so it may be a read error. The rearrangement links TRBV5-4 to TRBJ2-7, with 9 positions matching TRBD1. Germline assignment: CDR1 SGHNT and CDR2 YYREEE (reference sequence). This CDR3 has 13 amino acids. CDR3 in DNA: TGTGCCATCAGCTGGGACAGGGTCCACGAGCAGTACTTC. Its protein product is CAISWDRVHEQYF.

The table lists this clonotype with many counts. The chain carries TRBV12-3 or TRBV12-4 and TRBJ2-1; 10 bases agree with TRBD2. This CDR3 comprises 15 residues. J gave up 7 bases and V 1 base, and 4 bases lay outside the gene matches. The chain's CDR3 is CASSLGTSGLNEQFF. The CDR3 DNA reads as TGTGCCAGCAGTTTAGGGACTAGCGGCCTTAATGAGCAGTTCTTC.